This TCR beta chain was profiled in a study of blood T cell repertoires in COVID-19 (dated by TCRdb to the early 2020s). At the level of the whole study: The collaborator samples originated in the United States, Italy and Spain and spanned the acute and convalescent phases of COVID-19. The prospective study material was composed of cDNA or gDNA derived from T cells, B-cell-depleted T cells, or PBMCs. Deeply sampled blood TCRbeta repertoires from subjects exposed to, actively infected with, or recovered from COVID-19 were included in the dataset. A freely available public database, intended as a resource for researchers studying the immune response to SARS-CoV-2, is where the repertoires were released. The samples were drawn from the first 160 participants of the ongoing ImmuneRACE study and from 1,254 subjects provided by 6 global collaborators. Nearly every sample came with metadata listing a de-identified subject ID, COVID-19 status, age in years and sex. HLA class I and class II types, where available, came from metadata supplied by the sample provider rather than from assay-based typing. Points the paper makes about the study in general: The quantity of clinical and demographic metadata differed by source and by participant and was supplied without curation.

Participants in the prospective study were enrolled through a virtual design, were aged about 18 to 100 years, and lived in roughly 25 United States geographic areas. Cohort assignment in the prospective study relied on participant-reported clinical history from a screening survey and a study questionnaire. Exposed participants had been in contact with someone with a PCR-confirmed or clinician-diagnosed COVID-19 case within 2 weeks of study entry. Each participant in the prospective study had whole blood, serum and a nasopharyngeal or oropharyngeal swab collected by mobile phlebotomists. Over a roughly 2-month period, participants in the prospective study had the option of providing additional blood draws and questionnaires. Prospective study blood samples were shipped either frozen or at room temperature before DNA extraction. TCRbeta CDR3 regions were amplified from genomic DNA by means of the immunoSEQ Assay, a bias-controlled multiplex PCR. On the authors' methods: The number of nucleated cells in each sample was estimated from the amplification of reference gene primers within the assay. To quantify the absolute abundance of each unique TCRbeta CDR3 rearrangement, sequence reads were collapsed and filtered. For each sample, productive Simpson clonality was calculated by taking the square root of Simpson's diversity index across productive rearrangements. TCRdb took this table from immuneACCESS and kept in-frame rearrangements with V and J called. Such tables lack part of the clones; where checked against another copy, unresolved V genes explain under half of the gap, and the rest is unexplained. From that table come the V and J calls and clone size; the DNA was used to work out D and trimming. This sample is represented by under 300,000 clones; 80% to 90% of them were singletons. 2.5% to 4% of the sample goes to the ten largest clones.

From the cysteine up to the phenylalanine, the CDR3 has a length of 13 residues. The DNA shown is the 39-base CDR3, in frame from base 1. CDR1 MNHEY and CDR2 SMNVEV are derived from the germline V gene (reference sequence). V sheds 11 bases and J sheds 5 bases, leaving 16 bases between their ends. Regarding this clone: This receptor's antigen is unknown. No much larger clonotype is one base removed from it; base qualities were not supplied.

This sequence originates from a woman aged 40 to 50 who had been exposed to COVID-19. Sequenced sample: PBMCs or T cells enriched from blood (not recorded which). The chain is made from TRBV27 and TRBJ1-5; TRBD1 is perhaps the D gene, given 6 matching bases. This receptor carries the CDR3 CAGWAGVDQPQHF. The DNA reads TGTGCCGGGTGGGCAGGGGTAGATCAGCCCCAGCATTTT.